This entry lists 26 T cell receptor beta chains sequenced from one sample in a study of blood T cell repertoires in COVID-19. Profiled with immunoSEQ multiplex PCR; TCRdb holds only in-frame clones, not every one. In the table there are 300,000 to 400,000 clones, around nine tenths of which are singletons. The sequenced material came from PBMCs or T cells enriched from blood (not recorded which). The receptors were gathered from a woman in her 30s with acute COVID-19.

CDR3: CASSLFSGTYEQYF. Written as DNA, the CDR3 is TGTGCCAGCAGCTTGTTTAGCGGGACCTACGAGCAGTACTTC. V is TRBV5-6 and J is TRBJ2-7, with TRBD2 matching 8 bases. The CDR3 is 14 amino acids. Per the germline V gene, CDR1 is SGHDT and CDR2 is YYEEEE. J lost 2 bases, V lost 1 base, and 2 bases had no gene match.

V is TRBV4-3 and J is TRBJ1-6; TRBD1 aligns across 8 bases. Germline V CDR1 and CDR2: LGHNA, YSLEER. The trim removed 2 bases at V and 9 bases at J, leaving 6 bases unmatched. The CDR3 is 15 residues long. CDR3 amino acids: CASSQQQGASSPLHF. The CDR3 coding sequence is TGCGCCAGCAGCCAACAGCAGGGGGCTAGTTCACCCCTCCACTTT.

The chain joins TRBV4-1 to TRBJ2-1; 10 positions agree with TRBD2. The CDR3 runs 15 residues. The germline V gene encodes CDR1 MGHRA and CDR2 YSYEKL. Trimming removed 4 bases from V and 7 bases from J; junction bases left unmatched: 7. The CDR3 DNA reads as TGCGCCAGCAGCCCTAAGCGGGGGGGCCAGAATGAGCAGTTCTTC. Its protein product is CASSPKRGGQNEQFF.

The chain joins TRBV5-6 to TRBJ1-1, with 7 bases aligning to TRBD1. The germline V gene has CDR1 SGHDT and CDR2 YYEEEE. This CDR3 is 14 amino acids long. Unmatched junction bases numbered 8, after V lost 4 bases and J lost 5 bases. The chain's CDR3 is CASSLGDRWTEAFF. The DNA of the CDR3 is TGTGCCAGCAGCCTCGGGGACAGATGGACTGAAGCTTTCTTT. Based on the CDR3 plus reference TRBV5-6 and TRBJ1-1, the full variable domain is DAGVTQSPTHLIKTRGQQVTLRCSPKSGHDTVSWYQQALGQGPQFIFQYYEEEERQRGNFPDRFSGHQFPNYSSELNVNALLLGDSALYLCASSLGDRWTEAFFGQGTRLTVV.

On this clone: Germline and junction disagree at one end, which may indicate a read error. V and J are TRBV11-3 and TRBJ2-1, with 11 bases identical to TRBD2. Germline CDR1 SGHNT, CDR2 YENEEA. The CDR3 length is 16 residues. The CDR3 here is CASSLEGTSGYNEQFF. CDR3 DNA: TGTGCCAGCAGCCTAGAAGGGACTAGCGGTTACAATGAGCAGTTCTTC. Based on the CDR3 plus reference TRBV11-3 and TRBJ2-1, the full variable domain is EAGVVQSPRYKIIEKKQPVAFWCNPISGHNTLYWYLQNLGQGPELLIRYENEEAVDDSQLPKDRFSAERLKGVDSTLKIQPAELGDSAVYLCASSLEGTSGYNEQFFGPGTRLTVL.

The chain recombines TRBV5-1 with TRBJ1-1, with TRBD1 as a possible D gene (6 bases). V was shortened by 5 bases and J by 3 bases, with 14 bases between the two germline ends. This CDR3 is 14 amino acids long. Germline V lookup: CDR1 SGHRS, CDR2 YFSETQ. The CDR3, as DNA: TGCGCCAGCAGAAGACAGGCCAGTCACACTGAAGCTTTCTTT. Its protein is CASRRQASHTEAFF.

The V call is TRBV18, the J call TRBJ2-7, with 8 bases lining up with TRBD2. Germline V gene lookup returns CDR1 KGHSH and CDR2 LQKENI. There are 15 residues in the CDR3. Germline trimming cut 6 bases from V and 2 bases from J; bases unmatched to any gene: 9. As DNA, the CDR3 is TGTGCCAGCTCGCACCCGGGACTAGGGACCTACGAGCAGTACTTC. It codes for CASSHPGLGTYEQYF.

J is TRBJ2-3 and V is TRBV5-1, with 11 bases that match TRBD2. V gave up 9 bases and J gave up 0 bases; unmatched junction bases: 9. This CDR3 has 16 residues. Germline CDR1 is SGHRS and CDR2 is YFSETQ. CDR3 sequence: CATKRGTSGSTDTQYF. Written as DNA, the CDR3 is TGCGCCACCAAACGTGGGACTAGCGGAAGCACAGATACGCAGTATTTT.

The chain is built from TRBV5-5 and TRBJ2-1; tentatively, D is TRBD1 (6 bases). V was cut by 0 bases and J by 2 bases, with 9 bases left in between. CDR1 and CDR2 (germline): SGHKS, YYEKEE (reference sequence). This CDR3 comprises 15 residues. DNA of the CDR3: TGTGCCAGCAGCTTGGGGCAGGGGCCCTACAATGAGCAGTTCTTC. As protein: CASSLGQGPYNEQFF. Using reference TRBV5-5 and TRBJ2-1 for the parts outside the CDR3, the full variable domain is DAGVTQSPTHLIKTRGQQVTLRCSPISGHKSVSWYQQVLGQGPQFIFQYYEKEERGRGNFPDRFSARQFPNYSSELNVNALLLGDSALYLCASSLGQGPYNEQFFGPGTRLTVL.

J is TRBJ2-5 and V is TRBV5-6, with unresolved D. With 0 bases removed from V and 3 bases from J, the gap between germline ends came to 9 bases. The germline V gene encodes CDR1 SGHDT and CDR2 YYEEEE. CDR3 size: 14 residues. The CDR3 DNA follows: TGTGCCAGCAGCTTGGTGGCAGGTAAAGAGACCCAGTACTTC. Protein sequence: CASSLVAGKETQYF.

The gene calls are TRBV7-2 and TRBJ2-7; 7 positions agree with TRBD2. The CDR3 spans 15 residues. The germline gives CDR1 SGHTA, CDR2 FQGNSA. The junction had 6 bases not matched to a gene; V was cut back by 2 bases and J by 2 bases. DNA for the CDR3: TGTGCCAGCAGCTTAACAGCGGGGAAAACCTACGAGCAGTACTTC. It specifies CASSLTAGKTYEQYF.

The chain recombines TRBV5-1 with TRBJ2-7; D might be TRBD2 (5 bases). V lost 7 bases to trimming and J lost 1 base, with 15 bases between them. The length of the CDR3 is 14 residues. Germline assignment: CDR1 SGHRS and CDR2 YFSETQ. CDR3 residues: CASRGAPTSYEQYF. The CDR3 bases are TGCGCCAGCCGGGGAGCGCCTACTTCCTACGAGCAGTACTTC.

The chain employs TRBV14 and TRBJ1-6; D is unresolved. This CDR3 spans 17 amino acids. The V gene lost 1 base and the J gene lost 8 bases, with 18 bases spanning the gap. The germline V gene has CDR1 SGHDN and CDR2 FVKESK. CDR3: CASSQVRAGGSDSPLHF. In DNA, the CDR3 is TGTGCCAGCAGCCAAGTTCGGGCAGGAGGATCAGATTCACCCCTCCACTTT.

The chain uses TRBV5-6 and TRBJ1-2, with TRBD1 as a possible D gene (6 bases). V lost 4 bases, J lost 5 bases, and 18 bases lay in between. CDR1 and CDR2 (germline): SGHDT, YYEEEE. CDR3 length: 15 amino acids. For the CDR3, the DNA is TGTGCCAGCAGCCGGAGGGGGGGCGCGGGTTATGGCTACACCTTC. Translating gives CASSRRGGAGYGYTF.

The chain's CDR3 is CASSIGLAADTQYF. The CDR3 nucleotides are TGTGCCAGCAGCATTGGACTAGCAGCTGATACGCAGTATTTT. V usage is TRBV7-9 and J usage is TRBJ2-3; 8 nucleotides line up with TRBD2. The germline V gene has CDR1 SEHNR and CDR2 FQNEAQ (reference sequence). Trimming cost V 5 bases and J 6 bases; bases outside gene matches: 7. CDR3 size: 14 residues.

This chain links TRBV15 with TRBJ1-2; D is possibly TRBD1 (6 bases). Trimming pared 1 base from V and 8 bases from J, leaving 14 bases between. The germline CDR1 and CDR2 sequences are LNHNV and YYDKDF (reference sequence). The CDR3 is 14 amino acids. The CDR3 DNA follows: TGTGCCACCAGCAGAGGGGCAGCAGGGGACGGCTACACCTTC. Its translation: CATSRGAAGDGYTF.

The chain employs TRBV19 and TRBJ2-2; TRBD1 is a possible D gene (6 bases). In germline, CDR1 is LNHDA, CDR2 SQIVND (reference sequence). Trimming removed 5 bases at V and 4 bases at J, with 11 bases between. The CDR3 extends over 14 amino acids. The CDR3 bases are TGTGCCAGTAGTGTAACAGGGACCACCGGGGAGCTGTTTTTT. This codes for CASSVTGTTGELFF.

The rearrangement links TRBV7-2 to TRBJ1-6, with D possibly matching TRBD1 (5 bases). Deletions cut 2 bases from V and 9 bases from J, with 14 bases between. The CDR3 is made up of 15 amino acids. Germline V CDR1 and CDR2: SGHTA, FQGNSA. As DNA, the CDR3 is TGTGCCAGCAGCTTACTCCCCCCCGACAGTTCACCCCTCCACTTT. Its translation is CASSLLPPDSSPLHF.

The chain has TRBV3-1 (or the pseudogene TRBV3-2) and TRBJ2-1, with 8 nucleotides matching TRBD2. This CDR3 contains 15 residues. The germline CDR1 and CDR2 sequences are LGHDT and YNNKEL (reference sequence). After removal of 2 bases from V and 4 bases from J, the junction contained 4 bases not matched to a gene. CDR3 amino acids: CASSQTTSGYNEQFF. The CDR3 DNA reads as TGTGCCAGCAGCCAAACTACTAGCGGATACAATGAGCAGTTCTTC.

The CDR3: CASSPREGNTEAFF. In DNA, the CDR3 is TGTGCCAGCAGCCCACGGGAGGGGAACACTGAAGCTTTCTTT. The chain is built from TRBV3-1 (or the pseudogene TRBV3-2) and TRBJ1-1, with D unclear. The V and J ends lost 4 bases and 1 base respectively, with 10 bases between them. In germline, CDR1 is LGHDT, CDR2 YNNKEL (reference sequence). This CDR3 is 14 amino acids long.

The V gene is TRBV7-2, the J gene TRBJ1-1; D is undetermined. The CDR3 covers 12 residues. Trimming left V 5 bases short and J 6 bases short, with 10 bases between. Germline V lookup: CDR1 SGHTA, CDR2 FQGNSA. CDR3 sequence reads: CASSRPEAEAFF. The DNA of the CDR3 is TGTGCCAGCAGCCGTCCGGAGGCTGAAGCTTTCTTT.

The chain recombines TRBV7-2 with TRBJ2-5; 11 positions match TRBD2. The CDR3 length is 15 residues. Germline V gene sequence: CDR1 SGHTA, CDR2 FQGNSA. V was pared by 6 bases and J by 4 bases, with 7 bases of the junction left unmatched. This CDR3 is CASSLSGGAGETQYF. The CDR3 DNA sequence: TGTGCCAGCAGTCTTAGCGGGGGGGCCGGAGAGACCCAGTACTTC.

The J gene is TRBJ1-6, the V gene TRBV5-1, with 8 bases identical to TRBD1. The CDR3 length is 15 residues. With 4 bases clipped from V and 10 bases from J, the junction kept 10 bases outside the gene matches. Germline lookup yields CDR1 SGHRS and CDR2 YFSETQ. The CDR3 nucleotides read TGCGCCAGCAGCGACGGGACAGGCAAAGGATCACCCCTCCACTTT. It encodes CASSDGTGKGSPLHF.

Points on this clone: Other DNA sequences in this specimen translate into the identical CDR3. The V and J genes are TRBV2 and TRBJ1-1; TRBD1 agrees at 10 bases. Germline V gene data show CDR1 as SNHLY and CDR2 as FYNNEI. The CDR3 contains 15 residues. V dropped 3 bases and J dropped 4; count of bases not matched to a gene: 5. CDR3 region: CASSERQGAGTEAFF. CDR3 DNA: TGTGCCAGCAGTGAGAGACAGGGGGCTGGCACTGAAGCTTTCTTT.

The chain recombines TRBV7-2 with TRBJ1-5; weak D call: TRBD1 (6 bases). V lost 1 base to trimming and J lost 6 bases, with 16 bases between them. CDR3 length equals 16 residues. In germline, CDR1 is SGHTA, CDR2 FQGNSA. The CDR3 region is CASSLEGRGLSQPQHF. CDR3 DNA: TGTGCCAGCAGCTTAGAGGGCAGGGGTTTATCTCAGCCCCAGCATTTT.

The chain uses TRBV7-9 and TRBJ2-7; 7 bases agree with TRBD1. This CDR3 region has 12 residues. The trim removed 5 bases at V and 6 bases at J, leaving 4 bases unmatched. Germline V gene data show CDR1 as SEHNR and CDR2 as FQNEAQ (reference sequence). CDR3 bases: TGTGCCAGCAGCCATGGGACAGCCGAGCAGTACTTC. Residues: CASSHGTAEQYF.